Below, 22 T cell receptor beta chains from the same sample are listed, as sequenced in a study of T-cell memory formation after mild COVID-19. MiXCR, run by TCRdb on the 5' RACE reads, gives a single entry per CDR3 protein. The profile shows 550,000 to 700,000 distinct CDR3 sequences, approximately 15% of them singletons. Sequences were obtained from PBMCs or a T cell subset sorted from them (not recorded which). The receptor source for this set is an adult woman who had mild COVID-19 (a few samples of this study predate the infection). Cell type and time point are not known.

The table lists this clonotype with a few counts. The chain links TRBV6-5 to TRBJ2-2; D may match TRBD1 or TRBD2 (5 bases each). Germline assignment: CDR1 MNHEY and CDR2 SVGAGI. The CDR3 sequence is 17 residues long. Trimming left V 6 bases short and J 4 bases short, with 21 bases between. CDR3 residues: CASRPYVARGPTGELFF. Written as DNA, the CDR3 is TGTGCCAGCAGACCTTACGTTGCTAGGGGACCCACCGGGGAGCTGTTTTTT.

The rearrangement joins TRBV9 to TRBJ1-1, with TRBD1 matching 12 bases. The CDR3 loop spans 15 amino acids. The germline CDR1 and CDR2 sequences are SGDLS and YYNGEE. With V trimmed by 3 bases and J by 5 bases, 5 bases remained unmatched. This chain's CDR3 is CASSAEGQGATEAFF. For the CDR3, the DNA is TGTGCCAGCAGCGCTGAGGGACAGGGGGCGACTGAAGCTTTCTTT.

This clonotype has a handful of counts. The CDR3 DNA sequence: TGTGCCAGCAGCTGGGACCGTTTCTCTGGAAACACCATATATTTT. This encodes CASSWDRFSGNTIYF. V gene TRBV7-2 combines with J gene TRBJ1-3; possibly TRBD1 for D (5 bases). CDR1 and CDR2 from the germline V gene are SGHTA and FQGNSA. Trimming stripped 4 bases from V and 0 bases from J, with 10 bases between. This CDR3 spans 15 amino acids.

The genes are TRBV6-5 and TRBJ2-7; TRBD1 might be the D (5 bases). Germline V gives CDR1 MNHEY, CDR2 SVGAGI. The CDR3 is 13 residues long. V was clipped by 2 bases and J by 2 bases, with 7 bases between them. The DNA for the CDR3 is TGTGCCAGCAGTTACGACAGAACCTACGAGCAGTACTTC. The encoded protein is CASSYDRTYEQYF.

This clonotype was detected only a few times. The chain carries TRBV13 and TRBJ2-1; no definite D call. This CDR3 spans 13 amino acids. The V end was cut by 1 base, the J end by 9 bases, with 10 bases between. Germline assignment: CDR1 PRHDT and CDR2 FYEKMQ (reference sequence). Written as DNA, the CDR3 is TGTGCCAGCAGCTTAGAGAGGTCGCTTGAGCAGTTCTTC. Translation: CASSLERSLEQFF. Full variable domain (rest looked up from reference TRBV13 and TRBJ2-1): AAGVIQSPRHLIKEKRETATLKCYPIPRHDTVYWYQQGPGQDPQFLISFYEKMQSDKGSIPDRFSAQQFSDYHSELNMSSLELGDSALYFCASSLERSLEQFFGPGTRLTVL.

The chain joins TRBV2 to TRBJ2-5; D unresolved. Germline V gives CDR1 SNHLY, CDR2 FYNNEI. Between the trimmed V and J ends, which lost 0 bases and 1 base, there was a span of 9 bases. CDR3 size: 15 residues. The CDR3 here is CASSEAPLSQETQYF. The CDR3 nucleotides read TGTGCCAGCAGTGAAGCTCCGCTGAGCCAAGAGACCCAGTACTTC.

This clonotype was observed a few times. CDR3 region: CASRSAGRVSTEAFF. The CDR3 DNA is TGCGCCAGCAGGTCCGCCGGCAGGGTGAGCACTGAAGCTTTCTTT. J is TRBJ1-1 and V is TRBV5-1; perhaps TRBD1 as D (5 bases). There are 15 residues in the CDR3. Germline CDR1 reads SGHRS; CDR2 reads YFSETQ. V was clipped by 5 bases and J by 4 bases, with 18 bases between them.

The rearrangement uses TRBV6-5 and TRBJ2-4; TRBD1 aligns across 9 bases. The CDR3 has 16 residues. Per germline, CDR1 MNHEY and CDR2 SVGAGI. V was clipped by 2 bases and J by 6 bases; unmatched bases: 8. The CDR3 nucleotides are TGTGCCAGCAGTTACCAACTCGGGACAGGGAGAAACATTCAGTACTTC. It specifies CASSYQLGTGRNIQYF.

V gene TRBV24-1 combines with J gene TRBJ1-2, with 9 bases lining up with TRBD1. V was clipped by 3 bases and J by 3 bases; unmatched bases: 7. From germline, CDR1 is KGHDR and CDR2 SFDVKD. CDR3 length equals 16 residues. The CDR3, as DNA: TGTGCCACCAGTGATGGGACAGGGACTTCCTACTATGGCTACACCTTC. Translating it yields CATSDGTGTSYYGYTF.

The table lists this clonotype with many counts. The chain employs TRBV20-1 and TRBJ2-2, with D possibly TRBD2 on 6 matching bases. Germline assignment: CDR1 DFQATT and CDR2 SNEGSKA (reference sequence). The CDR3 has 14 residues. V lost 0 bases and J lost 8, with 13 bases in between. CDR3 in DNA: TGCAGTGCTAGAGATTTCTCTAGCGCGGGGGAGCTGTTTTTT. It translates to CSARDFSSAGELFF.

V is TRBV10-3 and J is TRBJ2-7; TRBD1 matches at 10 bases. Per the germline V gene, CDR1 is ENHRY and CDR2 is SYGVKD. V was pared by 3 bases and J by 1 base, with 3 bases of the junction left unmatched. The CDR3 has 15 amino acids. CDR3 in amino acids: CAISERDRGSYEQYF. The CDR3 DNA reads as TGTGCCATCAGTGAAAGGGACAGGGGTTCCTACGAGCAGTACTTC.

This clonotype has just a few counts. This sequence joins TRBV7-9 and TRBJ1-2; D not resolved. Germline V CDR1 and CDR2: SEHNR, FQNEAQ (reference sequence). The length of the CDR3 is 15 residues. V was shortened by 5 bases and J by 2 bases, with 15 bases between the two germline ends. This chain's CDR3 is CASSQVLASNYGYTF. The CDR3 DNA is TGTGCCAGCAGCCAGGTCCTTGCATCGAACTATGGCTACACCTTC.

The chain combines TRBV7-2 with TRBJ2-3; 8 bases fit TRBD2. The length of the CDR3 is 13 residues. Germline V gives CDR1 SGHTA, CDR2 FQGNSA. CDR3 sequence (DNA): TGTGCAAGTCGGCGGGGGGCCACAGATACGCAGTATTTT. Its translation is CASRRGATDTQYF.

The CDR3 loop is CASSLATQRNSPLHF. The DNA for the CDR3 is TGTGCCAGCAGCTTAGCTACCCAGCGAAACAGCCCCCTCCACTTT. The chain combines TRBV7-9 with TRBJ1-6; D remains ambiguous. Trimming took 0 bases from V and 13 from J, leaving 16 bases between them. This CDR3 has 15 residues. Per the germline V gene, CDR1 is SEHNR and CDR2 is FQNEAQ (reference sequence).

The chain recombines TRBV4-1 with TRBJ1-2; D unresolved. The V gene lost 0 bases and the J gene lost 6 bases, with 5 bases spanning the gap. The CDR3 has 12 residues. In germline, CDR1 is MGHRA, CDR2 YSYEKL. Here the CDR3 reads CASSQDRHGYTF. DNA of the CDR3: TGCGCCAGCAGCCAAGATAGACATGGCTACACCTTC.

The rearrangement links TRBV20-1 to TRBJ2-7, with TRBD1 as a possible D gene (5 bases). The germline gives CDR1 DFQATT, CDR2 SNEGSKA (reference sequence). The CDR3 has 13 residues. CDR3 in DNA: TGCAGCAGGGCTTCTGGACCCTCCTACGAGCAGTACTTC. Its protein is CSRASGPSYEQYF.

This clonotype has only a few counts. The chain couples TRBV27 to TRBJ1-1, with D uncertain. With 1 base removed from V and 6 bases from J, the gap between germline ends came to 12 bases. The V gene's germline CDR1 is MNHEY and CDR2 SMNVEV (reference sequence). The length of the CDR3 is 14 residues. The CDR3 DNA reads TGTGCCAGCAGTTTATACCAGCCCGGGGCTGAAGCTTTCTTT. Residues: CASSLYQPGAEAFF.

This clonotype has a single count. This chain connects TRBV7-2 to TRBJ2-3; TRBD2 matches 8 bases. V was clipped by 2 bases and J by 2 bases; unmatched bases: 6. CDR1 SGHTA and CDR2 FQGNSA come from the germline V gene. The CDR3 loop spans 16 amino acids. The CDR3 loop reads CASSLQSGGVTDTQYF. CDR3 sequence (DNA): TGTGCCAGCAGCTTACAGAGCGGGGGAGTCACAGATACGCAGTATTTT.

V is TRBV10-3 and J is TRBJ1-1; 10 positions match TRBD1. The CDR3 extends over 14 amino acids. CDR1 is ENHRY and CDR2 is SYGVKD in the germline V gene. J was trimmed by 10 bases and V by 6 bases; bases with no gene match: 11. DNA for the CDR3: TGTGCCATCAGGGCCGGGACAGGGGAATGGCGAGCTTTCTTT. Its translation: CAIRAGTGEWRAFF.

This clonotype was picked up a small number of times. This chain uses TRBV7-9 with TRBJ2-7, with a possible D match to TRBD1 (5 bases). Germline CDR1 and CDR2: SEHNR and FQNEAQ (reference sequence). V was pared by 1 base and J by 7 bases, with 14 bases between. This CDR3 region has 14 residues. CDR3 region: CASSLVAPGQEQYF. The CDR3 nucleotides are TGTGCCAGCAGCTTAGTAGCCCCAGGGCAGGAGCAGTACTTC.

This chain uses TRBV3-1 with TRBJ2-7; 8 bases map to TRBD1. There are 18 residues in the CDR3. The germline CDR1 and CDR2 sequences are LGHDT and YNNKEL (reference sequence). Trimming took 4 bases from V and 7 from J; bases not matched to a gene: 21. CDR3 protein: CASSRFRPDRVAFREQYF. CDR3 sequence (DNA): TGTGCCAGCAGCCGATTCCGACCGGACAGGGTGGCCTTTAGGGAGCAGTACTTC.

The V call is TRBV5-6, the J call TRBJ2-7; 7 positions agree with TRBD1. V lost 1 base, J lost 2 bases, and 6 bases stayed unmatched. The germline V gene encodes CDR1 SGHDT and CDR2 YYEEEE. The CDR3 has 15 amino acids. The CDR3 protein is CASSLPGQAAYEQYF. For the CDR3, the DNA is TGTGCCAGCAGCTTGCCTGGACAGGCCGCCTACGAGCAGTACTTC.